The 19 T cell receptor beta chains given below trace back to one sample, sequenced in a study of HIV-infected patients and healthy controls. Roughly three months, about 14 weeks, into antiretroviral therapy, follow-up blood was collected. All unsorted peripheral T cells were captured because whole blood was used without fractionation. Reverse transcription used roughly 450 ng RNA and constant-region primers for alpha and beta. Separate chain-specific third strand synthesis with multiplexing indices produced the alpha and beta libraries. TCRdb re-derived calls from the 5' RACE reads in MiXCR, one entry per CDR3 protein. This table has approximately 13,000 distinct CDR3 sequences, more than 10% appearing once. This sample comprised blood, obtained during antiretroviral therapy. The receptor set was obtained from an adult with HIV infection. The donor label of this sample is uncertain.

This clonotype was counted many times. The V call is TRBV3-1, the J call TRBJ2-3; TRBD1 matches at 7 bases. This CDR3 has 15 amino acids. Germline trimming cut 5 bases from V and 0 bases from J; bases unmatched to any gene: 5. The germline CDR1 and CDR2 sequences are LGHDT and YNNKEL (reference sequence). CDR3 amino acids: CASSSQGISTDTQYF. The CDR3 DNA is TGTGCCAGCAGCTCACAGGGGATTAGCACAGATACGCAGTATTTT.

The chain has TRBV27 and TRBJ2-7, with D perhaps TRBD1 (5 bases). Trimming took off 6 bases at V and 1 base at J, with 10 bases between the two ends. This CDR3 is built from 13 residues. Per germline, CDR1 MNHEY and CDR2 SMNVEV (reference sequence). This CDR3 is CASSQRGSYEQYF. CDR3 coding DNA: TGTGCCAGCAGCCAAAGGGGATCCTACGAGCAGTACTTC.

This clonotype was counted only a few times. The DNA for the CDR3 is TGTGCCAGCAGCTTGGGTTCGAAAACTGAAGCTTTCTTT. This encodes CASSLGSKTEAFF. The gene calls are TRBV5-4 and TRBJ1-1, with D unresolved. Germline CDR1 SGHNT, CDR2 YYREEE (reference sequence). This CDR3 has 13 amino acids. V was pared by 0 bases and J by 5 bases, with 8 bases between.

In this sample, this clonotype turned up many times. This sequence joins TRBV6-5 and TRBJ2-1; tentatively, D is TRBD2 (6 bases). The germline CDR1 and CDR2 sequences are MNHEY and SVGAGI. With 2 bases removed from V and 6 bases from J, the gap between germline ends came to 17 bases. The CDR3 is 16 amino acids. The CDR3 loop reads CASSYTSGGFLNEQFF. The DNA for the CDR3 is TGTGCCAGCAGTTACACCAGTGGGGGGTTCCTCAATGAGCAGTTCTTC.

This clonotype was recorded at least ten times. The chain is built from TRBV29-1 and TRBJ2-1; 9 nucleotides match TRBD1. Per the germline V gene, CDR1 is SQVTM and CDR2 is ANQGSEA. Trimming cost V 3 bases and J 8 bases; bases outside gene matches: 8. CDR3 length equals 14 residues. The CDR3 nucleotides read TGCAGCGTTGATACAGGGGGCTCCGGGGATGAGCAGTTCTTC. Translating gives CSVDTGGSGDEQFF.

This clonotype was found many times. The chain is built from TRBV11-2 and TRBJ1-3; a possible D gene is TRBD1 (6 bases). Trimming pared 6 bases from V and 7 bases from J, leaving 22 bases between. In germline, CDR1 is SGHAT, CDR2 FQNNGV. The CDR3 is made up of 16 amino acids. CDR3 in amino acids: CASRPHRAGNGNTIYF. The CDR3 bases are TGTGCCAGCAGACCCCACAGGGCCGGTAATGGCAACACCATATATTTT. Full variable domain (missing parts from reference TRBV11-2 and TRBJ1-3): EAGVAQSPRYKIIEKRQSVAFWCNPISGHATLYWYQQILGQGPKLLIQFQNNGVVDDSQLPKDRFSAERLKGVDSTLKIQPAKLEDSAVYLCASRPHRAGNGNTIYFGEGSWLTVV.

This clonotype occurred a few times. The chain employs TRBV9 and TRBJ2-7; TRBD1 matches 9 bases. Trimming took 0 bases from V and 2 from J; bases not matched to a gene: 3. The CDR3 extends over 15 amino acids. From germline, CDR1 is SGDLS and CDR2 YYNGEE. Written as DNA, the CDR3 is TGTGCCAGCAGCGTAGCTGGACAGGGGACCTACGAGCAGTACTTC. Encoded protein: CASSVAGQGTYEQYF.

This clonotype was found many times. The CDR3 sequence: CASSLRRGNQPQHF. As DNA, the CDR3 is TGTGCCAGCAGCTTACGACGGGGCAATCAGCCCCAGCATTTT. The rearrangement joins TRBV7-8 to TRBJ1-5; D is uncertain. The germline gives CDR1 SGHVS, CDR2 FQNEAQ. With 2 bases removed from V and 2 bases from J, the gap between germline ends came to 7 bases. This CDR3 has 14 residues.

This clonotype was found many times. The chain is built from TRBV3-1 and TRBJ2-7; 11 nucleotides match TRBD2. With V trimmed by 0 bases and J by 5 bases, 6 bases remained unmatched. CDR3 length: 16 amino acids. CDR1 LGHDT and CDR2 YNNKEL come from the germline V gene (reference sequence). CDR3 nucleotides: TGTGCCAGCAGCCAAGAACCTAGCGGGGGGTTTGACGAGCAGTACTTC. Its protein product is CASSQEPSGGFDEQYF.

This clonotype was recorded at least ten times. The genes are TRBV6-1 and TRBJ2-3; tentative D call: TRBD2 (6 bases). The CDR3 runs to 14 residues. Per germline, CDR1 MNHNS and CDR2 SASEGT. Trimming pared 10 bases from V and 1 base from J, leaving 15 bases between. CDR3 loop: CATLPQRGTDTQYF. Here the CDR3 DNA reads TGTGCCACCCTTCCCCAGCGGGGCACAGATACGCAGTATTTT.

This clonotype has only a few counts. The chain links TRBV6-5 to TRBJ2-1; maybe TRBD1 (6 bases). Trimming cost V 6 bases and J 8 bases, with 14 bases left between them. This CDR3 has 13 residues. Germline CDR1 is MNHEY and CDR2 is SVGAGI. The CDR3 reads CASRKTGTDEQFF. The DNA for the CDR3 is TGTGCCAGCAGAAAAACAGGGACGGATGAGCAGTTCTTC.

This clonotype has a count of ten or more. This chain links TRBV20-1 with TRBJ2-7; TRBD1 is a possible D gene (6 bases). Looked up from germline, CDR1 is DFQATT and CDR2 is SNEGSKA (reference sequence). V lost 0 bases and J 2 bases, leaving 17 bases between the germline ends. The CDR3 runs to 16 residues. The CDR3 protein is CSARDLHFRGPYEQYF. The CDR3 DNA sequence: TGCAGTGCTAGAGATTTACATTTCAGGGGACCCTACGAGCAGTACTTC.

In its sample, this clonotype is large. The rearrangement uses TRBV28 and TRBJ2-3; D gene ambiguous. The CDR3 runs to 16 residues. From germline, CDR1 is MDHEN and CDR2 SYDVKM. V lost 1 base to trimming and J lost 3 bases, with 14 bases between them. CDR3 region: CASSLLGRHATDTQYF. In nucleotides, the CDR3 is TGTGCCAGCAGTTTATTGGGTCGCCATGCGACAGATACGCAGTATTTT.

The sample holds many counts of this clonotype. This rearrangement joins TRBV7-3 to TRBJ2-7; TRBD1 matches at 9 bases. Germline values: CDR1 SGHTA, CDR2 FQGTGA. V gave up 2 bases and J gave up 2 bases; unmatched junction bases: 4. This CDR3 comprises 15 residues. Here the CDR3 DNA reads TGTGCCAGCAGCTTACAAGGACAGGGGCCCTACGAGCAGTACTTC. As protein: CASSLQGQGPYEQYF. The full variable domain, completed using reference TRBV7-3 and TRBJ2-7, is GAGVSQTPSNKVTEKGKYVELRCDPISGHTALYWYRQSLGQGPEFLIYFQGTGAADDSGLPNDRFFAVRPEGSVSTLKIQRTERGDSAVYLCASSLQGQGPYEQYFGPGTRLTVT.

This clonotype was recorded many times. The rearrangement links TRBV18 to TRBJ1-1; maybe TRBD1 (5 bases). Germline CDR1 and CDR2: KGHSH and LQKENI. Trimming shortened V by 2 bases and J by 7 bases, and 20 bases separated the two germline ends. The CDR3 extends over 16 amino acids. Here the CDR3 reads CASSPVTGSGSREAFF. The CDR3, as DNA: TGTGCCAGCTCACCAGTGACGGGCTCAGGGAGCCGTGAAGCTTTCTTT.

There are many counts of this clonotype. The chain joins TRBV27 to TRBJ1-6, with 7 bases matching TRBD1. V was pared by 7 bases and J by 0 bases, with 12 bases of the junction left unmatched. The CDR3 loop spans 18 amino acids. Germline CDR1 MNHEY, CDR2 SMNVEV (reference sequence). The DNA of the CDR3 is TGTGCCAGCAAATTAACCGGGCAGGGGGTCTCCTATAATTCACCCCTCCACTTT. Translating gives CASKLTGQGVSYNSPLHF.

This clonotype was detected many times. V gene TRBV3-1 combines with J gene TRBJ1-1; D not resolved. The CDR3 is made up of 14 amino acids. V gave up 2 bases and J gave up 1 base, with 8 bases separating them. Germline assignment: CDR1 LGHDT and CDR2 YNNKEL (reference sequence). Here the CDR3 reads CASSQPGENTEAFF. The CDR3 region has the DNA TGTGCCAGCAGCCAACCGGGAGAGAACACTGAAGCTTTCTTT.

The chain couples TRBV5-1 to TRBJ2-1; D perhaps matches TRBD1 (7 bases). From germline, CDR1 is SGHRS and CDR2 YFSETQ. Trimming pared 0 bases from V and 3 bases from J, leaving 10 bases between. The CDR3 is 15 amino acids. The CDR3 reads CASSLGGTDYNEQFF. In nucleotides, the CDR3 is TGCGCCAGCAGCTTGGGCGGGACAGACTACAATGAGCAGTTCTTC.

This clonotype was seen a few times. The genes are TRBV3-1 and TRBJ2-4, with 8 bases lining up with TRBD2. J gave up 0 bases and V 1 base, and 11 bases lay outside the gene matches. Germline V gene data show CDR1 as LGHDT and CDR2 as YNNKEL (reference sequence). This CDR3 contains 19 residues. CDR3 bases: TGTGCCAGCAGCCAAGGCGACAGCGGGAGATTAATAGCCAAAAACATTCAGTACTTC. It specifies CASSQGDSGRLIAKNIQYF.